A selection of T cell receptor beta chains follows, all from one sample in a study of blood T cells in healthy people across ages. A single record per CDR3 protein comes from TCRdb applying MiXCR to the 5' RACE reads. Of roughly 1.9 million distinct CDR3 sequences listed, approximately 39% are singletons. Sequences were obtained from blood. The source is a human donor in good health. Both conserved end residues are part of each CDR3. D genes are given only for firm matches. Clone size appears in some rows only: once, few, many, or a class for an expanded clone.

V gene: TRBV28
J gene: TRBJ2-3
clone size: .
D gene: .
CDR3 DNA: TGTGCCAGCAGTTTTCGGGGGGCGATCAAAGATACGCAGTATTTT
CDR3 protein: CASSFRGAIKDTQYF

V gene: TRBV5-1
J gene: TRBJ1-2
clone size: few
D gene: .
CDR3 DNA: TGCGCCAGCAGCCCACCGGGACGGGGGAATGGCTACACCTTC
CDR3 protein: CASSPPGRGNGYTF

V gene: TRBV4-3
J gene: TRBJ2-6
clone size: few
D gene: .
CDR3 DNA: TGCGCCAGCAGCCTCCTAAGAAACCCTGGGGCCAACGTCCTGACTTTC
CDR3 protein: CASSLLRNPGANVLTF

V gene: TRBV7-6
J gene: TRBJ2-3
clone size: .
D gene: .
CDR3 DNA: TGTGCCAGCAGCCCCACTGGGGGCGGTACGCAGTATTTT
CDR3 protein: CASSPTGGGTQYF

V gene: TRBV6-5
J gene: TRBJ2-1
clone size: .
D gene: TRBD1
CDR3 DNA: TGTGCCAGCAGTTACTCTTTGGGACAGGGAGGGACTGAAGAGTTCTTC
CDR3 protein: CASSYSLGQGGTEEFF

V gene: TRBV6-6
J gene: TRBJ2-2
clone size: few
D gene: .
CDR3 DNA: TGTGCCAGCAGTTACGTCGAGGCCGGGGAGCTGTTTTTT
CDR3 protein: CASSYVEAGELFF

V gene: TRBV12-3/TRBV12-4
J gene: TRBJ2-3
clone size: .
D gene: TRBD2
CDR3 DNA: TGTGCCAGCAGTTCCGTAGCGGGGGAGCACGCAGATACGCAGTATTTT
CDR3 protein: CASSSVAGEHADTQYF

V gene: TRBV7-9
J gene: TRBJ1-1
clone size: .
D gene: .
CDR3 DNA: TGTGCCAGCAGCCAAGACATGGCGGACACTGAAGCTTTCTTT
CDR3 protein: CASSQDMADTEAFF

V gene: TRBV12-1
J gene: TRBJ1-1
clone size: .
D gene: .
CDR3 DNA: TGTGCCAGCAGTTTGCAGGGGAACGCTGAAGCTTTCTTT
CDR3 protein: CASSLQGNAEAFF

V gene: TRBV28
J gene: TRBJ2-7
clone size: .
D gene: .
CDR3 DNA: TGTGCCAGCAGTTTAGGGCAGAGCCCCTACGAGCAGTACTTC
CDR3 protein: CASSLGQSPYEQYF

V gene: TRBV7-9
J gene: TRBJ1-4
clone size: few
D gene: .
CDR3 DNA: TGTGCCACGGGGGATGGGGAGGATGAAAAGCTGTTTTTT
CDR3 protein: CATGDGEDEKLFF

V gene: TRBV20-1
J gene: TRBJ2-3
clone size: few
D gene: TRBD2
CDR3 DNA: TGCAGTGCCGCCAGGCAAGCGGGGGATACGCAGTATTTT
CDR3 protein: CSAARQAGDTQYF

V gene: TRBV7-9
J gene: TRBJ1-4
clone size: .
D gene: .
CDR3 DNA: TGTGCCAGCAGCTTCGACGGGGGATCAGTAGAAAAACTGTTTTTT
CDR3 protein: CASSFDGGSVEKLFF

V gene: TRBV20-1
J gene: TRBJ2-1
clone size: .
D gene: .
CDR3 DNA: TGCAGTGCGGGGGACGGACCAGCTGAGCAGTTCTTC
CDR3 protein: CSAGDGPAEQFF

V gene: TRBV6-6
J gene: TRBJ1-2
clone size: few
D gene: TRBD1
CDR3 DNA: TGTGCCAGCAGTTACTTGGGGACAGGGACTAACTATGGCTACACCTTC
CDR3 protein: CASSYLGTGTNYGYTF

V gene: TRBV5-6
J gene: TRBJ2-1
clone size: .
D gene: TRBD2
CDR3 DNA: TGTGCCAGCAGCTTGTATCCGGGGGGGCTCGGGAATGAGCAGTTCTTC
CDR3 protein: CASSLYPGGLGNEQFF

V gene: TRBV5-1
J gene: TRBJ1-4
clone size: few
D gene: TRBD1
CDR3 DNA: TGCGCCAGCAGCCCGATGGACAGGGATGAAGAAAAACTGTTTTTT
CDR3 protein: CASSPMDRDEEKLFF

V gene: TRBV12-3/TRBV12-4
J gene: TRBJ2-1
clone size: .
D gene: .
CDR3 DNA: TGTGCCAGCAGTTTTCAGGGTTGGTACAATGAGCAGTTCTTC
CDR3 protein: CASSFQGWYNEQFF

V gene: TRBV7-9
J gene: TRBJ2-5
clone size: .
D gene: .
CDR3 DNA: TGTGCCAGCAGCTTAATGAGTGATAGAACCCTTCAAGAGACCCAGTACTTC
CDR3 protein: CASSLMSDRTLQETQYF

V gene: TRBV29-1
J gene: TRBJ1-4
clone size: .
D gene: .
CDR3 DNA: TGCAGCGTTGCCCATGGCAGGGACGAAAAACTGTTTTTT
CDR3 protein: CSVAHGRDEKLFF

V gene: TRBV29-1
J gene: TRBJ2-7
clone size: few
D gene: TRBD1
CDR3 DNA: TGCAGCGTTGTAAGGGGACAGGGTGCCGAGCAGTACTTC
CDR3 protein: CSVVRGQGAEQYF

V gene: TRBV4-2
J gene: TRBJ2-3
clone size: .
D gene: .
CDR3 DNA: TGTGCCAGCAGCCAAGATCTTGGGCGGGCAGTAACGCAGTATTTT
CDR3 protein: CASSQDLGRAVTQYF

V gene: TRBV4-3
J gene: TRBJ2-5
clone size: .
D gene: TRBD2
CDR3 DNA: TGCGCCAGCAGCCAAGAGTTGTTGCGGGGGCAAGAGACCCAGTACTTC
CDR3 protein: CASSQELLRGQETQYF

V gene: TRBV3-1
J gene: TRBJ2-5
clone size: .
D gene: TRBD2
CDR3 DNA: TGTGCCAGCAGCCCCGGACTAGCGGGAGCGGTGGAGACCCAGTACTTC
CDR3 protein: CASSPGLAGAVETQYF

V gene: TRBV29-1
J gene: TRBJ2-5
clone size: few
D gene: TRBD2
CDR3 DNA: TGCAGCGTTGGGGGGGGTTCGGGGCAAGAGACCCAGTACTTC
CDR3 protein: CSVGGGSGQETQYF

V gene: TRBV15
J gene: TRBJ1-5
clone size: .
D gene: TRBD1
CDR3 DNA: TGTGCCACCAGCAGGGGACAGGGCCCAAATCAGCCCCGGCATTTT
CDR3 protein: CATSRGQGPNQPRHF

V gene: TRBV20-1
J gene: TRBJ2-1
clone size: few
D gene: .
CDR3 DNA: TGCAGTGCTTCCATAATCGGGGTGAACAATGAGCAGTTCTTC
CDR3 protein: CSASIIGVNNEQFF

V gene: TRBV10-3
J gene: TRBJ1-1
clone size: .
D gene: .
CDR3 DNA: TGTGCCATCAGGCTGGACACGGCTGGGAGTGAAGCTTTCTTT
CDR3 protein: CAIRLDTAGSEAFF